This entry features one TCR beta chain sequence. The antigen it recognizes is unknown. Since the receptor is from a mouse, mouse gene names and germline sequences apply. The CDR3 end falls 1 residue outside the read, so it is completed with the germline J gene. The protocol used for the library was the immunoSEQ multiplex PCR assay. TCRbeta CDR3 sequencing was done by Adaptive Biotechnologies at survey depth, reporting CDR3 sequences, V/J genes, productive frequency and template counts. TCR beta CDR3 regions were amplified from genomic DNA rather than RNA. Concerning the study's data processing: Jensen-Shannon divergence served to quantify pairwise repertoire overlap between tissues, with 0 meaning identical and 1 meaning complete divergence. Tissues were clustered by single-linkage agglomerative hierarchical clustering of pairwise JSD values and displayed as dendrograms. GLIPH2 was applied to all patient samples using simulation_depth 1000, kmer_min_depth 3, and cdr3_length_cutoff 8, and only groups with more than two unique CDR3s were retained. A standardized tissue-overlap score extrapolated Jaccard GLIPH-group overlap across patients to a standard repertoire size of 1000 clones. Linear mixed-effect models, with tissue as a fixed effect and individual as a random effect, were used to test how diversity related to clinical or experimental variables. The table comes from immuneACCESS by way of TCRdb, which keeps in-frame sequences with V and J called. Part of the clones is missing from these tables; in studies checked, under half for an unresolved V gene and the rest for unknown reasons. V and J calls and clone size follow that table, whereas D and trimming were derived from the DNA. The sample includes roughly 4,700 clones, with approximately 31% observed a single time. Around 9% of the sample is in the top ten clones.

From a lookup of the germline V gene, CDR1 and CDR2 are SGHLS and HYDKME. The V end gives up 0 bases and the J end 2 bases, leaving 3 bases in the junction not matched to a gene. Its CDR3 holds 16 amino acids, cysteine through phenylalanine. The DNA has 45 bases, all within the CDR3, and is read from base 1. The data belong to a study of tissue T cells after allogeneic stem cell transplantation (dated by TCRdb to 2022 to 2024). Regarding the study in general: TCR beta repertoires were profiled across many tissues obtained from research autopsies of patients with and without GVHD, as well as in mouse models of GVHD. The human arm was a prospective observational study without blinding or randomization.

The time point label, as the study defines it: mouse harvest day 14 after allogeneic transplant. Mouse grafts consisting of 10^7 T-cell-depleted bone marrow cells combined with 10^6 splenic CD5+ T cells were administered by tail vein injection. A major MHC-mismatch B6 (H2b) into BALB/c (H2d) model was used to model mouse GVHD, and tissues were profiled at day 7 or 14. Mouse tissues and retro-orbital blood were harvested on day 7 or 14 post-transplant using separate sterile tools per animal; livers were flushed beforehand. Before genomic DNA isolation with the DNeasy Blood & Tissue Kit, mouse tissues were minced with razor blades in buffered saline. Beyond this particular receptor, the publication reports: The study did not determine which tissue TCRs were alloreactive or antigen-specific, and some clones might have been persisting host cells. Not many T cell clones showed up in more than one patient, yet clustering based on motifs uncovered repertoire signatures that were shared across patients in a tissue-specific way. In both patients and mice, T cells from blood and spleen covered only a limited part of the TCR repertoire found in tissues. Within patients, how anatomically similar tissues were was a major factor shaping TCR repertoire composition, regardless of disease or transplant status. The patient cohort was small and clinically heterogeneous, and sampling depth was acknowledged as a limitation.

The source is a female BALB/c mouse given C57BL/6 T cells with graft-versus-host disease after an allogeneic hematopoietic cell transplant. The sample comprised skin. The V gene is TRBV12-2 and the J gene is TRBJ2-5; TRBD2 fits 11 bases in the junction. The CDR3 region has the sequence CASSLGLGGFQDTQYF. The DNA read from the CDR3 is TGTGCCAGCTCTCTCGGACTGGGGGGCTTCCAAGACACCCAGTAC.